Below are 2 T cell receptor beta chains sequenced from a single sample in a study of identical twins. TCRdb redid the calling of the 5' RACE reads with MiXCR, one entry per CDR3 protein. Of roughly 710,000 distinct CDR3 sequences in the sample, approximately 6.1% were seen once. The sample was naive T cells sorted from blood. These receptors all stem from a man aged 18 to 30 in good health.

This clonotype was counted ten times or more. The CDR3 here is CASSLTGVPDTQYF. CDR3 DNA sequence: TGTGCCAGCAGCTTGACAGGCGTCCCAGATACGCAGTATTTT. This sequence joins TRBV7-8 and TRBJ2-3, with TRBD1 as a possible D gene (6 bases). The CDR3 is 14 residues long. Germline V lookup: CDR1 SGHVS, CDR2 FQNEAQ. Trimming took 3 bases from V and 4 from J, leaving 11 bases between them.

The chain is built from TRBV20-1 and TRBJ2-7; perhaps TRBD1 as D (8 bases). V was pared by 6 bases and J by 4 bases, with 19 bases between. The CDR3 sequence is 14 residues long. The V gene's germline CDR1 is DFQATT and CDR2 SNEGSKA (reference sequence). CDR3 nucleotide sequence: TGCAGTGCGCAACAGGGGGGGTGGCAATACGAGCAGTACTTC. Translation: CSAQQGGWQYEQYF.